This T cell receptor (beta chain) is from a study of blood T cell repertoires in COVID-19. The junction had 10 bases not matched to a gene; V was cut back by 5 bases and J by 3 bases. Germline-derived CDR1 and CDR2 are SGHRS and YFSETQ. The CDR3 has 17 residues. Clones were read by immunoSEQ multiplex PCR, and TCRdb kept only the in-frame ones, dropping some. The sample carries approximately 30,000 clones, about 91% recorded once. V and J are TRBV5-1 and TRBJ2-1, with 11 bases aligning to TRBD1. Sequenced: peripheral blood. This TCR was recovered from a human donor in a cohort sampled during active COVID-19. CDR3 in DNA: TGCGCCAGCAGGTGGACCTGGACAGGGGGCATCTACAATGAGCAGTTCTTC. Its protein is CASRWTWTGGIYNEQFF.